This TCR beta chain was recorded in a study of cytomegalovirus exposure and HLA in healthy donors. In the study overall: Most donors, about 82% of approximately 400 genotyped, fell in the Caucasian-associated ancestry cluster. Findings and caveats of the study: There were some V segments, including TRBV6-2 and TRBV6-3, excluded as indistinguishable. According to a later analysis, most TCR beta chains associated with CMV appeared HLA-restricted.

Trimming took 2 bases from V and 1 from J; bases not matched to a gene: 6. CDR1 is SGHDN and CDR2 is FVKESK in the germline V gene. The length of the CDR3 is 16 residues. This clone was found a few times. Its antigen is unidentified. The study sampled nominally healthy donors, though unrecorded immune exposures were likely. Researchers ran the PCR with 60 Vbeta and 13 Jbeta primers. Using immunoSEQ multiplex PCR, the repertoire was profiled, and TCRdb retains in-frame clones only, with some absent. Among 95,000 to 150,000 clones, about 11% were seen once, and the ten largest hold about 4.7%. Sequencing used PBMCs. J is TRBJ1-2 and V is TRBV14; 8 bases match TRBD1. This TCR came from a woman aged 18-29 years in good health and CMV-seropositive. The CDR3: CASSQLGQGDNYGYTF. CDR3 nucleotide sequence: TGTGCCAGCAGCCAACTCGGACAGGGAGATAACTATGGCTACACCTTC.